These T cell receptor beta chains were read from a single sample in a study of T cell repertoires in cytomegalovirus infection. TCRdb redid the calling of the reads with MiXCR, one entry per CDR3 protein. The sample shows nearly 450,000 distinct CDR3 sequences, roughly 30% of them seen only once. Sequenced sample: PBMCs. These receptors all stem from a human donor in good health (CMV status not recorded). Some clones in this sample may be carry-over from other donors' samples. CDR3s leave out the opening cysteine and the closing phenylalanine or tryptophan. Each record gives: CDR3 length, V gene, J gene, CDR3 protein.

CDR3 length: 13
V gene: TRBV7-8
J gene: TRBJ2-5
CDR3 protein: SSSLQRGVIETQY

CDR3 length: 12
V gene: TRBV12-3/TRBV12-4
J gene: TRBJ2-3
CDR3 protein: ASSRLGSTDTQY

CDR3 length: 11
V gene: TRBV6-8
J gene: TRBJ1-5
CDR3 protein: ASRETGGQPQH

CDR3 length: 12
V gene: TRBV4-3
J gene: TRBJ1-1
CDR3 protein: ASSPAGGPTEAF

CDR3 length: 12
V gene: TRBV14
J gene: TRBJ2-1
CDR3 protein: ANSPAGQYNEQF

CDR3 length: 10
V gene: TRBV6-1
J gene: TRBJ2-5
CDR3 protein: AIRGDAETQY

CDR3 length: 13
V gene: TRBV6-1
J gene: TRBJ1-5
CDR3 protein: ASTRTGYSNQPQH

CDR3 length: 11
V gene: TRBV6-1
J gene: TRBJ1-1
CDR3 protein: ASTEAQGTEAF

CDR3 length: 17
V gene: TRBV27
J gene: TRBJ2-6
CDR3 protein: ASSFLTRTGSSGANVLT

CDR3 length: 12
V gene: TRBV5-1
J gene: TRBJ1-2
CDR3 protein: ASSLREANYGYT

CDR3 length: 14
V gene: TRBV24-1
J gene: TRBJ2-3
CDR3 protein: ATSDTSGGDPDTQY

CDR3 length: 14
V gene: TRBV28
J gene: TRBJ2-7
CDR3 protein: ASSLFTGRRNYEQY

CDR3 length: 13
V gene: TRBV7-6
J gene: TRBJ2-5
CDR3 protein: ASSFQRGDKETQY

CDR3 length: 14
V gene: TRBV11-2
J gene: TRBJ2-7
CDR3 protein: ASSSNPGGALENQY

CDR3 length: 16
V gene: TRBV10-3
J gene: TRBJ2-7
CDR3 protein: AISPFGGGQGVSYEQY

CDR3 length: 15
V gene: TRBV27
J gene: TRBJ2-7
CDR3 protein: ASTGKGVQSNSYEQY

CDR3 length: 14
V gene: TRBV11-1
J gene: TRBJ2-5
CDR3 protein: ASSQSGVLTSKTQY

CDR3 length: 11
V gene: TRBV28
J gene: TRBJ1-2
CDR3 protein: ASRQTGVGGYT

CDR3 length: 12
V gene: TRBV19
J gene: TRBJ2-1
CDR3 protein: ASSMQDSYNEQF

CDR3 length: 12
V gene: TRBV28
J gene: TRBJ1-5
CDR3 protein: ATRTGPGYQPQH

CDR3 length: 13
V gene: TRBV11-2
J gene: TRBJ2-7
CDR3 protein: ASSKTDRSSYEQY

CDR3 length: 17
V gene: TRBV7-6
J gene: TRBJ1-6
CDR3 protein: ASSPETLPFVSYNSPLH

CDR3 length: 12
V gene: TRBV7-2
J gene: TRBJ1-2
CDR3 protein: ASSVPTNRPGYT

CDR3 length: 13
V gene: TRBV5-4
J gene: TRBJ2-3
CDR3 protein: ASRPGGASTDTQY

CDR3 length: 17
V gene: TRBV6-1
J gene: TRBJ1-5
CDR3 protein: ASSEKVHGFGANNQPQH

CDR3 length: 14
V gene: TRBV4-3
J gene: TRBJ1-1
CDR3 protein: ASSQALGRGNTEAL

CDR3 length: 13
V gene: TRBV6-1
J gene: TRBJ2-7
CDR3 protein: ASSASWTGSYEQY

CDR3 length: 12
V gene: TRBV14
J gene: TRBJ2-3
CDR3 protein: ASSQRGRTDTQY

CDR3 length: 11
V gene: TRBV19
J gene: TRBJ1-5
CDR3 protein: ASSIGVNQPQH

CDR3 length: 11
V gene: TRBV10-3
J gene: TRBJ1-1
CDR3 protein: ASKGQGDAEAF

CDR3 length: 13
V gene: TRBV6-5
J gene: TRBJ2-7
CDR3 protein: DSSDSRDRVDEQY

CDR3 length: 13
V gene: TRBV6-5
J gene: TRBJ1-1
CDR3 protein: ASNRGSGMNTEAF

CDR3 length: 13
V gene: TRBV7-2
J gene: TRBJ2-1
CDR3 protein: ASSLGAGDYNEQF

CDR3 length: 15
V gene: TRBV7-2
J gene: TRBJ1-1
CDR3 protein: ASSLVAGTGVHTEAF

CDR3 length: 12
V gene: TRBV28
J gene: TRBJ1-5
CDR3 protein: ASTLTALNQPQH

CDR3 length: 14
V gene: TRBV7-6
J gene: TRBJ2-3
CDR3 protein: ASSGRLAGKRDTQY

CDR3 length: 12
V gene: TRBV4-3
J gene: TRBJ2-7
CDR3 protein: ASSKAGPGYEQY

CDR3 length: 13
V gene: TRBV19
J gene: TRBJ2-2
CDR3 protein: ASTSAETNTGELF

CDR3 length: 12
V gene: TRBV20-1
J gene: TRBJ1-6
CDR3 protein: SAPRTGYNSPLH

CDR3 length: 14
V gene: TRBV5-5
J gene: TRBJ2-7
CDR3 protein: ATSLDGGTLLNEQY

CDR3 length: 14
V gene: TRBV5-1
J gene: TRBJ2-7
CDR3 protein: ASSLRASGEENEQY

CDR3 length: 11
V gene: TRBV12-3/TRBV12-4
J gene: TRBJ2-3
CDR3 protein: ASSFRVTDTQY

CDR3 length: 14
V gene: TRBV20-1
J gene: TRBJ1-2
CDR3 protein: SATIPGRGRIYGYT

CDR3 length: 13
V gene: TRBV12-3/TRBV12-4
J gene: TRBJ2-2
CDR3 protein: ASTTGGLNTGELF

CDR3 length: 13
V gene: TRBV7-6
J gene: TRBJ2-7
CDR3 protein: ASSLGGGPRDEQY

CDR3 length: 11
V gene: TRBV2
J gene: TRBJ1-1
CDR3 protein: ARGGSLNTEAF

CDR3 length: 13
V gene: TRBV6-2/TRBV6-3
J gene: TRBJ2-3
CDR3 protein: ASSPTAGGPDTQY

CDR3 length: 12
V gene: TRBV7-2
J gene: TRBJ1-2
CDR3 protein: ASSSGTGKLGYT

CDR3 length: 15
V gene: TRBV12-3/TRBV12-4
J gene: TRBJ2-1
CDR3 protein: ASSPALGTGIYNEQF

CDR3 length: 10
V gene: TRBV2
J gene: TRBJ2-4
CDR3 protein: ASSALKNIQY

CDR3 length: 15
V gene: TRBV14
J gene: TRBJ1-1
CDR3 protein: ASSQELVPGLNTEAF

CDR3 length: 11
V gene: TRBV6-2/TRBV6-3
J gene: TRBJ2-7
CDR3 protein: ASTRDTTYEQY

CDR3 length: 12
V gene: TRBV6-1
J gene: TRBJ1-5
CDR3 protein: ASLERGGTQPQH

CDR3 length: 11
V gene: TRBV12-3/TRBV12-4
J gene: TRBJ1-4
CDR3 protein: ASSLGVNEKLF

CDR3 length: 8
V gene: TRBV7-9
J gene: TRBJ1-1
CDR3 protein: ASSTGKAF

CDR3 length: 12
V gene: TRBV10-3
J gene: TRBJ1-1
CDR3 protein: ATCGGTVNTEAF

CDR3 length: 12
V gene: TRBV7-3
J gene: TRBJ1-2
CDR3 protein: SSSQGGPNYGYT